One T cell receptor (beta chain) is described in this entry. The antigen is not known. This entry belongs to a study of cytomegalovirus exposure and HLA in healthy donors. Study as a whole: T cells numbering around 180 million yielded 90 million to 140 million unique TCR beta sequences in an earlier analysis.

Regarding the study as a whole: More clonal expansion characterized HLA-associated TCR beta chains than equally common others in a later analysis. Association of a missense DCLRE1C variant with TCR beta V- and J-gene trimming was reported in a later analysis.

The PCR ran on 60 Vbeta and 13 Jbeta primers. The repertoire was sequenced with immunoSEQ multiplex PCR; TCRdb's copy has only in-frame clones and lacks some. The table shows over 150,000 clones, with 70% to 90% occurring only once. The sample consisted of PBMCs. The TCR was taken from a woman aged 25 to 39 in good health and CMV-seropositive.

DNA for the CDR3: TGTGCCAGCAGCTTGGTTGCGACTGAAGCTTTCTTT. Translating gives CASSLVATEAFF. The chain has TRBV7-9 and TRBJ1-1; D remains ambiguous. The length of the CDR3 is 12 residues. Trimming removed 3 bases at V and 5 bases at J, with 7 bases between. Looked up from germline, CDR1 is SEHNR and CDR2 is FQNEAQ (reference sequence).